Shown below are 6 T cell receptor beta chains from a single sample sequenced in a study of molecular identifiers for immune sequencing clone quantification. TCRdb used MiXCR to reprocess the PCR reads, holding one entry per CDR3 protein. The profile shows some 65,000 distinct CDR3 sequences, about a fifth of them singletons. Sequencing input: naive CD8+ T cells from blood, with Jurkat cell RNA spiked in. Described subset: FACS-sorted CD8+CD4-CCR7+CD45RA+ naive T cells. The receptors here all came from a human donor in good health. Some libraries in this study had Jurkat cell RNA spiked in.

The genes are TRBV20-1 and TRBJ1-5; TRBD1 is a possible D gene (5 bases). CDR1 is DFQATT and CDR2 is SNEGSKA in the germline V gene (reference sequence). The CDR3 has 14 residues. With 1 base removed from V and 6 bases from J, the gap between germline ends came to 13 bases. The CDR3 spells CSARVERGGQPQHF. CDR3 coding DNA: TGCAGTGCTAGAGTGGAGAGGGGAGGTCAGCCCCAGCATTTT.

This clonotype was seen repeatedly, ten times or more. The genes are TRBV7-9 and TRBJ2-3, with 8 bases aligning to TRBD2. This CDR3 spans 17 amino acids. Germline V CDR1 and CDR2: SEHNR, FQNEAQ (reference sequence). J lost 6 bases, V lost 1 base, and 12 bases had no gene match. CDR3 DNA: TGTGCCAGCAGCTTAGGGGGGGGGACTAGTCCCCGCGATACGCAGTATTTT. Translating gives CASSLGGGTSPRDTQYF.

This clonotype was detected ten times or more. The rearrangement links TRBV14 to TRBJ2-1, with 9 bases matching TRBD2. CDR3 length: 17 amino acids. Germline CDR1 reads SGHDN; CDR2 reads FVKESK. The V segment lost 0 bases and the J segment 9 bases; nucleotides outside the gene matches: 12. CDR3: CASSQDLAGGPRGEQFF. CDR3 in DNA: TGTGCCAGCAGCCAAGACCTGGCGGGAGGGCCTAGGGGTGAGCAGTTCTTC.

At least ten counts were recorded for this clonotype. The chain carries TRBV20-1 and TRBJ2-1; 9 bases are a match to TRBD2. V was clipped by 3 bases and J by 0 bases; unmatched bases: 9. The CDR3 length is 17 residues. Germline assignment: CDR1 DFQATT and CDR2 SNEGSKA (reference sequence). In DNA form, the CDR3 reads TGCAGTGCTAGTACCTTCTATAGCGGGAGCTCCTACAATGAGCAGTTCTTC. It codes for CSASTFYSGSSYNEQFF.

V usage is TRBV12-3 or TRBV12-4 and J usage is TRBJ2-1; D might be TRBD2 (5 bases). This CDR3 comprises 13 residues. The germline V and J ends were trimmed by 8 bases and 1 base, with 9 bases remaining between them. The CDR3 spells CASGRASYNEQFF. CDR3 in DNA: TGTGCCAGCGGGCGGGCTTCCTACAATGAGCAGTTCTTC.

This clonotype has at least ten counts. The rearrangement joins TRBV30 to TRBJ2-1; D might be TRBD2 (5 bases). Germline V gene data show CDR1 as GTSNPN and CDR2 as SVGIG (reference sequence). The CDR3 runs 14 residues. V lost 7 bases, J lost 7 bases, and 20 bases lay in between. This chain's CDR3 is CASKKLVPGNEQFF. Written as DNA, the CDR3 is TGTGCCTCCAAAAAACTAGTACCGGGAAATGAGCAGTTCTTC. Full variable domain (remainder filled in from reference TRBV30 and TRBJ2-1): SQTIHQWPATLVQPVGSPLSLECTVEGTSNPNLYWYRQAAGRGLQLLFYSVGIGQISSEVPQNLSASRPQDRQFILSSKKLLLSDSGFYLCASKKLVPGNEQFFGPGTRLTVL.